The entry below describes one TCR beta chain. V was pared by 1 base and J by 2 bases, with 8 bases between. CDR3 length: 14 amino acids. Germline values: CDR1 LGHNT, CDR2 FRNRAP. Generated by immunoSEQ multiplex PCR, the TCRdb table keeps only in-frame clones and is missing some. The profile shows fewer than 200,000 clones, over 80% of them singletons. These data are taken from a study of blood T cell repertoires in COVID-19. Sequencing was carried out using PBMCs or T cells enriched from blood (not recorded which). This chain connects TRBV12-5 to TRBJ2-5; D possibly corresponds to TRBD2 (6 bases). This TCR derives from a woman between 45 and 65 years old who had recovered from COVID-19. CDR3 protein: CASGLAGTQETQYF. CDR3 DNA: TGTGCTAGTGGTTTGGCCGGGACTCAAGAGACCCAGTACTTC. Combining the CDR3 with reference TRBV12-5 and TRBJ2-5 gives the whole variable domain DARVTQTPRHKVTEMGQEVTMRCQPILGHNTVFWYRQTMMQGLELLAYFRNRAPLDDSGMPKDRFSAEMPDATLATLKIQPSEPRDSAVYFCASGLAGTQETQYFGPGTRLLVL.